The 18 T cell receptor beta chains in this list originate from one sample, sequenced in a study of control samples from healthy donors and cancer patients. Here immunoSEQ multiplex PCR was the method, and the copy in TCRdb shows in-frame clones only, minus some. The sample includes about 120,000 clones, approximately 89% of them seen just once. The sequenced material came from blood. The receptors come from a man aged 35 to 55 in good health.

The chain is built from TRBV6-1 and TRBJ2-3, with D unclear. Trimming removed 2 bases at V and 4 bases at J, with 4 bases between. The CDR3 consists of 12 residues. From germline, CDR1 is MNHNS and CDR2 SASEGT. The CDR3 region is CASSELSDTQYF. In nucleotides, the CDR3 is TGTGCCAGCAGTGAACTCTCAGATACGCAGTATTTT.

CDR3 in DNA: TGTGCCAGCAGCCCAGGGCCTGAAGGGTTGGTTGGACAGCCCCAGCATTTT. Translated, it gives CASSPGPEGLVGQPQHF. The chain carries TRBV7-8 and TRBJ1-5; D possibly corresponds to TRBD1 (5 bases). Deletions cut 5 bases from V and 7 bases from J, with 24 bases between. The CDR3 contains 17 residues. CDR1 and CDR2 (germline): SGHVS, FQNEAQ.

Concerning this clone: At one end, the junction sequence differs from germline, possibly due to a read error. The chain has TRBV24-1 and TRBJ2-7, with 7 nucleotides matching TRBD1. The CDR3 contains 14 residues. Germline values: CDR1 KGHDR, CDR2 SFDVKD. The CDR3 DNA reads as TGTGCCACCAGTGACCCCCGGGACAGCTACGCGCAGTACTTC. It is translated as CATSDPRDSYAQYF.

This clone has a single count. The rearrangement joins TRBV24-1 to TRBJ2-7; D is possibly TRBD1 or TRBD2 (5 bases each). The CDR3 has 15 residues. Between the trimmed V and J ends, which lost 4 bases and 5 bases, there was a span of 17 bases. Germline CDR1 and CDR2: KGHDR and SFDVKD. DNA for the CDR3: TGTGCCACCAGTGAAAGGGGCAGGGACGTCGACGAGCAGTACTTC. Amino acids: CATSERGRDVDEQYF.

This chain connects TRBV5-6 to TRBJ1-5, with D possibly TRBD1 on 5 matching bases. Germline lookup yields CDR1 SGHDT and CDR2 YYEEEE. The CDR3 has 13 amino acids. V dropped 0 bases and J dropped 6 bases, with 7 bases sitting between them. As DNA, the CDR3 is TGTGCCAGCAGCTTGGGCGACAGTCAGCCCCAGCATTTT. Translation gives CASSLGDSQPQHF.

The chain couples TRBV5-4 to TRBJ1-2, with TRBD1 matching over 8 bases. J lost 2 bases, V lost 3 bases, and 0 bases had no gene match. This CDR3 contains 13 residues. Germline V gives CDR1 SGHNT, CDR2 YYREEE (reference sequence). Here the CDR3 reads CASSWDRNYGYTF. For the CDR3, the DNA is TGTGCCAGCAGCTGGGACAGGAACTATGGCTACACCTTC.

CDR3 protein: CASGPAGGNTIYF. The CDR3 nucleotides are TGTGCCTCCGGGCCAGCGGGCGGAAACACCATATATTTT. The J gene is TRBJ1-3, the V gene TRBV30, with D unclear. Germline-derived CDR1 and CDR2 are GTSNPN and SVGIG (reference sequence). There are 13 residues in the CDR3. The ends were cut back, 7 bases at V and 4 bases at J, with 14 bases in the middle.

The CDR3 nucleotides are TGCAGCGTTGCGAAGAGACAGGGAGAACAAGAGACCCAGTACTTC. Its translation: CSVAKRQGEQETQYF. The rearrangement links TRBV29-1 to TRBJ2-5; 7 bases fit TRBD1. CDR3 size: 15 residues. Germline assignment: CDR1 SQVTM and CDR2 ANQGSEA. V shed 4 bases and J 2 bases; nucleotides not matched to a gene: 10. The full variable domain, rest sourced from reference TRBV29-1 and TRBJ2-5, is SAVISQKPSRDICQRGTSLTIQCQVDSQVTMMFWYRQQPGQSLTLIATANQGSEATYESGFVIDKFPISRPNLTFSTLTVSNMSPEDSSIYLCSVAKRQGEQETQYFGPGTRLLVL.

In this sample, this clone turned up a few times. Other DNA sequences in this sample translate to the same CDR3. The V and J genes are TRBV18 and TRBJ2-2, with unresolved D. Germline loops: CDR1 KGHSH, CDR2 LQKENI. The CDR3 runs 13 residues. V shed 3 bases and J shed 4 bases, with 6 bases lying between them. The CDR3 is CASSPDLTGELFF. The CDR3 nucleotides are TGTGCCAGCTCACCCGATCTCACCGGGGAGCTGTTTTTT.

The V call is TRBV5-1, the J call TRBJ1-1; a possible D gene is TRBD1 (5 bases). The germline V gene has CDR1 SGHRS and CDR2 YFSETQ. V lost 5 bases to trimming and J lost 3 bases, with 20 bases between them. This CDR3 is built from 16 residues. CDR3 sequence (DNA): TGCGCCAGCAGGCCCCGGAACGGGGGAGGGGACACTGAAGCTTTCTTT. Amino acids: CASRPRNGGGDTEAFF.

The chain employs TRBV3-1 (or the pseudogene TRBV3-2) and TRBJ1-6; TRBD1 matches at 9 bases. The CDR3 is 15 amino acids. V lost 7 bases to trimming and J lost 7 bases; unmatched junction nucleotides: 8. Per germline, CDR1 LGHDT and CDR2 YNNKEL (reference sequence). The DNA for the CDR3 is TGTGCCAGCACCTCCGGGACAGGGAGGAATTCACCCCTCCACTTT. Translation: CASTSGTGRNSPLHF.

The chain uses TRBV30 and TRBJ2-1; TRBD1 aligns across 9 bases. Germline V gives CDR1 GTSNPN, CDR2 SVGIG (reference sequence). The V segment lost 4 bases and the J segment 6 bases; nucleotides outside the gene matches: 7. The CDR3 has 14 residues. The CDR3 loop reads CAWKNRGLGNEQFF. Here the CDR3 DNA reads TGTGCCTGGAAAAACAGGGGGCTTGGCAATGAGCAGTTCTTC.

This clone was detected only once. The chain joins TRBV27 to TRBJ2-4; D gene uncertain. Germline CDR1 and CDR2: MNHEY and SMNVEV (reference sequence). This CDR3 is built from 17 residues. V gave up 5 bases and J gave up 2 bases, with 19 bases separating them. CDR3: CASSPNPRRSSKNIQYF. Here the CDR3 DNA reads TGTGCCAGCAGTCCCAACCCAAGGAGAAGCTCCAAAAACATTCAGTACTTC.

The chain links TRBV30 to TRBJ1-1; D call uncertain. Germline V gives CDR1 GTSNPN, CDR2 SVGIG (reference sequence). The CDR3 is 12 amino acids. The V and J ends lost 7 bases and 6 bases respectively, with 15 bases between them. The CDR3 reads CAFSGVSAEAFF. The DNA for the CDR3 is TGTGCCTTTTCTGGGGTCTCCGCTGAAGCTTTCTTT. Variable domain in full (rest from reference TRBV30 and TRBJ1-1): SQTIHQWPATLVQPVGSPLSLECTVEGTSNPNLYWYRQAAGRGLQLLFYSVGIGQISSEVPQNLSASRPQDRQFILSSKKLLLSDSGFYLCAFSGVSAEAFFGQGTRLTVV.

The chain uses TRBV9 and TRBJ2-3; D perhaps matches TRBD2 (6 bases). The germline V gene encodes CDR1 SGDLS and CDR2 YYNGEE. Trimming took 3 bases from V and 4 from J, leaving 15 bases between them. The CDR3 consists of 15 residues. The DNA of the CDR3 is TGTGCCAGCAGCGGAAGCACTGGGGGGTCAGATACGCAGTATTTT. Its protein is CASSGSTGGSDTQYF. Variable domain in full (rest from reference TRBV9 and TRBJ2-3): DSGVTQTPKHLITATGQRVTLRCSPRSGDLSVYWYQQSLDQGLQFLIQYYNGEERAKGNILERFSAQQFPDLHSELNLSSLELGDSALYFCASSGSTGGSDTQYFGPGTRLTVL.

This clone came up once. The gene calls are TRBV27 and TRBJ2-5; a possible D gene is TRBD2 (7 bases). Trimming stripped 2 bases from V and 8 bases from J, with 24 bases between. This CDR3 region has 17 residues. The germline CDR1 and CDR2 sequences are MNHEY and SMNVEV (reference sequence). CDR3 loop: CASSLEGGRGGIRTQYF. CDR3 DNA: TGTGCCAGCAGTTTAGAGGGGGGGCGTGGCGGGATCCGAACCCAGTACTTC.

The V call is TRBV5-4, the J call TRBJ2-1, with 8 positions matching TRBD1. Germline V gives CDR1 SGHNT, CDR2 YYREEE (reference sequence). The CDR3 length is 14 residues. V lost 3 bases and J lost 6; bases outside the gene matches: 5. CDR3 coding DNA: TGTGCCAGCAGCTCTCCGACAGGGGCCAATGAGCAGTTCTTC. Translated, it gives CASSSPTGANEQFF.

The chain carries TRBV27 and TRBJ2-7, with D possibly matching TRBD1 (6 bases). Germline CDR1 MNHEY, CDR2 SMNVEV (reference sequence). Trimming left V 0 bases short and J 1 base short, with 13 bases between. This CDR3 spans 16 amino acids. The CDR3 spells CASSLSRGSPSYEQYF. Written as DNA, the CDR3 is TGTGCCAGCAGTTTATCGAGGGGGTCCCCATCCTACGAGCAGTACTTC.